A selection of T cell receptor beta chains follows, all from one sample in a study of OX40 agonist ivuxolimab in advanced cancers. Using immunoSEQ multiplex PCR, the repertoire was profiled, and TCRdb retains in-frame clones only, with some absent. The top ten hold 37% of the sample, which has approximately 22,000 clones, about 84% seen once. The starting material was CD4+ or CD8+ T cells sorted from blood, obtained in a trial of the OX40 agonist ivuxolimab. These receptors originate from an adult with an advanced solid tumor such as melanoma, head and neck, liver or kidney cancer. CDR3s leave out the opening cysteine and the closing phenylalanine or tryptophan. A D gene is named only where the DNA matches it firmly. Not every row has a clone size; where given, it reads once, few, many or a size class.

CDR3aa	d_gene	v_gene	j_gene	abundance
ASSLEGYENIQY	NA	TRBV7-9	TRBJ2-4	once
ASSREAILAKNIQY	NA	TRBV27	TRBJ2-4	once
ASSSIRTGGNEQY	TRBD1	TRBV27	NA	NA
ASSSGQMTDTQY	TRBD1	TRBV2	TRBJ2-3	NA
ASSQELGQGFREQY	TRBD1	TRBV4-1	TRBJ2-7	NA
ASSAETGGVYGYT	TRBD1	TRBV25-1	TRBJ1-2	NA
ASSYNYEQY	NA	TRBV7-9	TRBJ2-7	NA
ASSLNGITLNEQF	NA	TRBV27	TRBJ2-1	NA
ASSLGGIYEQY	NA	TRBV5-5	TRBJ2-7	NA
ASRAGVTEAF	NA	TRBV6-1	TRBJ1-1	NA
ASSQDPGRYENTIY	NA	TRBV4-1	TRBJ1-3	NA
ASSPPGGSRELF	NA	TRBV11-2	TRBJ2-2	once
ASSIISRIGQGAYNEQF	TRBD1	TRBV19	TRBJ2-1	NA
ASNPGTPVTGELF	NA	TRBV27	TRBJ2-2	NA
ASSGGTPYEQY	NA	TRBV5-6	TRBJ2-7	NA
ASSRAGGHIEQF	TRBD2	TRBV7-9	TRBJ2-1	NA
ASSLAYTDTQY	NA	TRBV5-1	TRBJ2-3	NA
ASSQAGDAYNEQF	NA	TRBV4-1	TRBJ2-1	NA
AWSVKGFGAEAF	NA	TRBV30	TRBJ1-1	NA
ASSSEGHTEAF	NA	TRBV9	TRBJ1-1	NA
ASSQLAGTSDTQY	TRBD2	TRBV4-1	TRBJ2-3	NA
ATSRGAGVGETQY	NA	TRBV15	TRBJ2-5	NA
ASSPSSSGGWNEQF	TRBD2	TRBV7-8	TRBJ2-1	few